This TCR beta chain was observed in a study of cytomegalovirus exposure and HLA in healthy donors. V dropped 7 bases and J dropped 3 bases, with 12 bases sitting between them. The CDR3 has 13 residues. Per the germline V gene, CDR1 is LNHDA and CDR2 is SQIVND (reference sequence). Sequenced by immunoSEQ multiplex PCR; TCRdb stores in-frame clones only, minus some. The sample lists 150,000 to 200,000 clones, roughly 85% occurring once. Sequenced sample: PBMCs. The receptor was isolated from a man aged 18 to 29 in good health and CMV-seropositive. The V call is TRBV19, the J call TRBJ1-2; tentatively, D is TRBD1 (6 bases). The CDR3 spells CASNQGTDYGYTF. CDR3 nucleotides: TGTGCCAGTAATCAGGGGACGGACTATGGCTACACCTTC. The variable domain in full, completed from reference TRBV19 and TRBJ1-2, reads DGGITQSPKYLFRKEGQNVTLSCEQNLNHDAMYWYRQDPGQGLRLIYYSQIVNDFQKGDIAEGYSVSREKKESFPLTVTSAQKNPTAFYLCASNQGTDYGYTFGSGTRLTVV.